Here is one TCR beta chain with its context. Its antigen target is currently unknown. No base quality values were provided; no much bigger clone lies one nucleotide off. This sample stems from a study of T cell responses to AZD1222 COVID-19 vaccine (dated by TCRdb to about 2021). Background for the entire study: AZD1222 recipients given second doses at about 4 weeks or at about 12 weeks were pooled, since spike-specific TCR depth and breadth were not found to differ between the two schedules. A total of 240 or so trial participants underwent TCR sequencing, of whom 207 had received two doses of AZD1222 and roughly 26 had received two doses of the MenACWY control vaccine. Trial participants were enrolled by age into 18-55, 56-69 and 70-plus year subgroups, with roughly 150, 30 and 60 TCR-sequenced participants respectively.

The CDR3 regions of human TCRbeta chains were analyzed by immunosequencing. On the study's bioinformatics: Repertoire TCRs were matched against a reference library of SARS-CoV-2-specific TCRs generated with the MIRA antigen-specificity platform. Breadth was defined as the fraction of unique TCRs that were SARS-CoV-2-associated. Depth was defined as the fraction of total T cells that were SARS-CoV-2-associated. Using the MIRA data, each spike-specific TCR was assigned both to the spike region to which the TCR was reactive and to a CD4 or CD8 class. Log10-transformed breadth and depth values were compared by one-way ANOVA with Sidak's multiple comparisons tests. TCRdb's version of the immuneACCESS table is confined to in-frame rearrangements and falls short of the full clone set. An unresolved V gene accounts for under half of the shortfall where checked; the remainder is of unknown origin. The DNA gave D and trimming, while V, J and clone size come from that table. Counted in this sample were 97,000 or so clones; 84% of them appeared once. The top ten clonotypes cover 15% to 20% of the sample.

What this sample's time point label stands for: baseline before first vaccination. Vaccinee samples came from UK trials COV001 and COV002, including a single-blind randomized controlled phase 2/3 trial of AZD1222 (ChAdOx1 nCoV-19) in healthy adults. For TCRbeta chain sequencing, PBMC samples from trial participants were taken at day 0 and at day 28 after the second dose. Per the germline V gene, ENHRY is the CDR1 and SYGVKD is the CDR2. V is reduced by 5 bases and J by 5 bases, leaving a spacing of 13 bases between them. The cysteine opens and the phenylalanine closes a CDR3 of 14 amino acids. The CDR3 DNA has 42 bases and is translated from base 1. Here is what the overall study found, with its caveats: Reportedly, almost half of the unique spike-specific TCRs recognized epitopes lying outside the regions that are mutated in the B.1.351 and B.1.1.7 variants. Because no day 14 peak-response samples were available, repertoires were characterized only after the peak T cell response. Most participants were white British and females outnumbered males, and the authors suggested that clonal diversity may have been underestimated. CD4 TCRs associated with the vaccine covered the entire spike protein, and the dominant responses were in regions 160-218 and 743-854. The 56-69-year group was small, and its depth increase did not reach significance, likely because of low power. A significant rise in spike-specific TCR breadth and depth was observed after two AZD1222 doses relative to day 0 and relative to MenACWY recipients. Conclusions about previously exposed vaccinees are limited, since just five or six AZD1222 recipients were seropositive for SARS-CoV-2 at baseline.

This receptor was identified in an adult in good health. The sequence joins TRBV10-3 to TRBJ2-1, with a tentative D gene TRBD2 over 6 matching bases. The material sequenced was peripheral blood, taken on day 0 of AZD1222 vaccination. The CDR3 reads as follows: CAISRGTGDNEQFF. The sequenced DNA is TGTGCCATCAGTCGCGGGACGGGGGACAATGAGCAGTTCTTC.